The clone carrying this T cell receptor (beta chain) showed up just once. The junction and the germline gene differ at one end; a read error may be behind it. The protocol was immunoSEQ multiplex PCR, while the TCRdb copy is restricted to in-frame clones and leaves out a portion. Counted here are about 300,000 clones, 85% occurring once; the ten biggest clones make up under 3%. Participants, about 18 to 100 years old, spanned 25 or so US areas. Self-reported history from a screening survey and questionnaire set each donor's cohort. Among Cohort 3 donors, those recovered had two negative PCRs, clearance, or symptom resolution. This entry is derived from a study of blood T cell repertoires in COVID-19. The wider study: Sources were T cells, B-cell-depleted T cells, or PBMCs; the material itself was cDNA or gDNA.

This sequence was found in a woman in her forties or fifties who had recovered from COVID-19. Sequencing was performed on PBMCs or T cells enriched from blood (not recorded which).

The CDR3 region has the DNA TGCGCCAGCAGTTCGGGACTAGAGAGTCATTTT. This translates into CASSSGLESHF. The chain joins TRBV10-2 to TRBJ2-3; 8 nucleotides match TRBD2. The CDR3 consists of 11 residues. Germline loops: CDR1 WSHSY, CDR2 SAAADI.